Below, 3 T cell receptor beta chains from the same sample are listed, as sequenced in a study of early T cells in non-severe SARS-CoV-2 infection. TCRdb ran MiXCR on the 5' RACE reads and lists one entry per CDR3 protein. This repertoire shows about 25,000 distinct CDR3 sequences, around 4.5% found once; its top ten account for approximately 10%. Sample: whole blood. These receptors all stem from an adult who was a healthcare worker with PCR-confirmed SARS-CoV-2 infection or an uninfected control (not recorded which).

This clonotype was found many times. CDR3 DNA: TGTGCCAGCAGCTTAGAGGGTTATGAAGCTTTCTTT. It is translated as CASSLEGYEAFF. This chain links TRBV7-9 with TRBJ1-1; D remains ambiguous. The CDR3 is 12 amino acids. Trimming left V 1 base short and J 7 bases short, with 7 bases between. Germline V gives CDR1 SEHNR, CDR2 FQNEAQ (reference sequence).

This clonotype was counted only a few times. This rearrangement joins TRBV10-3 to TRBJ2-7, with 10 bases matching TRBD2. The CDR3 totals 14 residues. V gave up 6 bases and J gave up 6 bases; unmatched junction bases: 8. Per germline, CDR1 ENHRY and CDR2 SYGVKD. CDR3 bases: TGTGCCATCAGGGGGCCAGGGACTAGCGTCGAGCAGTACTTC. Its protein product is CAIRGPGTSVEQYF.

This clonotype has ten or more counts. The chain has TRBV6-4 and TRBJ2-6; D unclear. CDR1 MRHNA and CDR2 SNTAGT come from the germline V gene. The CDR3 spans 15 residues. The V and J ends lost 0 bases and 0 bases respectively, with 3 bases between them. The CDR3, as DNA: TGTGCCAGCAGTGACTCGAGCTCTGGGGCCAACGTCCTGACTTTC. The encoded protein is CASSDSSSGANVLTF.